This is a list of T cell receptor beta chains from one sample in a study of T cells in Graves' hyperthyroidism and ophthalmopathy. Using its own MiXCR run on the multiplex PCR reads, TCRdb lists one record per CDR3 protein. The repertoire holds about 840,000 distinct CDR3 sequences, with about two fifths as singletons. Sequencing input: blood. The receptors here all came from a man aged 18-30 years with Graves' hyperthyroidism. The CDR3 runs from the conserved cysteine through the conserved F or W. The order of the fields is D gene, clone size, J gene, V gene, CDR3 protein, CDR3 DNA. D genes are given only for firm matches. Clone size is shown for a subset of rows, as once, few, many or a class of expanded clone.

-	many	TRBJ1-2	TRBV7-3	CASSETSDYGYTF	TGTGCCAGCAGCGAGACTTCGGACTATGGCTACACCTTC
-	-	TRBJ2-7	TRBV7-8	CASSLDSPQYF	TGTGCCAGCAGCTTAGATTCTCCCCAGTACTTC
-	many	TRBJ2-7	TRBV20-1	CSANPGAEQYF	TGCAGTGCTAACCCAGGGGCCGAGCAGTACTTC
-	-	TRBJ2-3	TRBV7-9	CASSFRGATDTQYF	TGTGCCAGCAGCTTCCGGGGGGCCACAGATACGCAGTATTTT
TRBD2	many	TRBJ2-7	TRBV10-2	CASSETGLAGEQYF	TGCGCCAGCAGTGAGACGGGACTAGCGGGGGAGCAGTACTTC
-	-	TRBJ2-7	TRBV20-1	CSASSVYEQYF	TGCAGTGCTAGTTCTGTCTACGAGCAGTACTTC
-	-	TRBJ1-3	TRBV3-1	CASSHRRATGDTIYF	TGTGCCAGCAGCCATCGCCGGGCAACGGGGGACACCATATATTTT
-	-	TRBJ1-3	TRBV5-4	CASSTPDSSGNTIYF	TGTGCCAGCAGCACCCCGGACAGCTCTGGAAACACCATATATTTT
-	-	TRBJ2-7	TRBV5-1	CASRLDGRYEQYF	TGCGCCAGCAGACTTGATGGGCGGTACGAGCAGTACTTC
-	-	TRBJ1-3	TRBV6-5	CASSSPGLQRLLYF	TGTGCCAGCAGTTCGCCGGGACTCCAGCGGTTACTTTATTTT
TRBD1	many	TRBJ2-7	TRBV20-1	CSATDRVGEQYF	TGCAGTGCTACCGACAGGGTAGGCGAGCAGTACTTC
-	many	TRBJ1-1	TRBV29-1	CSGAGAPNTEAFF	TGCAGCGGCGCAGGGGCCCCGAACACTGAAGCTTTCTTT
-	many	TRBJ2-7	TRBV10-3	CAISVQQPYEQYF	TGTGCCATCAGTGTACAGCAACCCTACGAGCAGTACTTC
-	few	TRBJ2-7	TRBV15	CATSRDLAVRSYEQYF	TGTGCCACCAGCAGAGATCTGGCAGTTAGATCCTACGAGCAGTACTTC
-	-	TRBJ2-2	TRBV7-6	CASSLDPVNTGELFF	TGTGCCAGCAGCTTAGATCCGGTGAACACCGGGGAGCTGTTTTTT
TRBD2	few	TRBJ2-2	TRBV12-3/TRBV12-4	CASSTRTSDTGELFF	TGTGCCAGCAGTACCAGGACTAGCGACACCGGGGAGCTGTTTTTT
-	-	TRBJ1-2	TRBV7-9	CASSRPRDYGYTF	TGTGCCAGCAGCCGCCCCCGGGACTATGGCTACACCTTC
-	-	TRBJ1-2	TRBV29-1	CSVEPTIRADGYTF	TGCAGCGTTGAGCCCACCATCAGGGCTGATGGCTACACCTTC
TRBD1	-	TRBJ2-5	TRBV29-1	CSGEDRLQETQYF	TGCAGCGGCGAGGACAGGTTACAAGAGACCCAGTACTTC
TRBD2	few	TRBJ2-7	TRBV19	CASSAGGTVYEQYF	TGTGCCAGTAGTGCGGGGGGGACAGTCTACGAGCAGTACTTC